This entry is about one TCR beta chain. The antigen remains unidentified. CDR1 and CDR2 (germline): SGHRS, YFSETQ. The CDR3 length is 15 residues. The J segment lost 4 bases and the V segment lost 1 base, leaving 5 bases of the junction unmatched. This record belongs to a study of cytomegalovirus exposure and HLA in healthy donors. Whole-study findings and limits: HLA alleles showed associations with around 15,000 TCR beta sequences in a later analysis, at a 0.05 false discovery rate. Most of the CMV-associated TCR beta chains (in a later analysis) appeared to be HLA-restricted. The authors later linked a missense DCLRE1C variant to TCR beta V- and J-gene trimming.

PCR used 60 Vbeta primers and 13 Jbeta primers. Clones were sequenced by immunoSEQ multiplex PCR, and TCRdb holds only the in-frame ones, with some missing. This sample yields roughly 150,000 clones, of which approximately 79% are seen a single time; about 1.2% belongs to the top ten. The donors (healthy individuals) were bone marrow donors. Material for sequencing was PBMCs. The V and J genes are TRBV5-1 and TRBJ2-7; 10 positions agree with TRBD2. This receptor was taken from a female donor in good health and CMV-seronegative. The CDR3 here is CASSLRSGRVYEQYF. CDR3 DNA sequence: TGCGCCAGCAGCTTGAGAAGCGGGAGGGTTTACGAGCAGTACTTC.